This TCR beta chain was identified during a study of T cell responses to AZD1222 COVID-19 vaccine. Germline-derived CDR1 and CDR2 are ENHRY and SYGVKD. This CDR3 has 14 residues. The V and J ends lost 2 bases and 5 bases respectively, with 12 bases between them. Assay used: immunoSEQ multiplex PCR; TCRdb lists only in-frame clones, some missing. The sample consists of under 200,000 clones, 88% of them appearing once. The receptor was derived from an adult in good health. This specimen consisted of peripheral blood, obtained on day 0 of AZD1222 vaccination. This chain uses TRBV10-3 with TRBJ2-5; D may correspond to TRBD1 or TRBD2 (5 bases each). For the CDR3, the DNA is TGTGCCATCAGTGAGGTAGAATGGGGGGAGACCCAGTACTTC. Residues: CAISEVEWGETQYF.